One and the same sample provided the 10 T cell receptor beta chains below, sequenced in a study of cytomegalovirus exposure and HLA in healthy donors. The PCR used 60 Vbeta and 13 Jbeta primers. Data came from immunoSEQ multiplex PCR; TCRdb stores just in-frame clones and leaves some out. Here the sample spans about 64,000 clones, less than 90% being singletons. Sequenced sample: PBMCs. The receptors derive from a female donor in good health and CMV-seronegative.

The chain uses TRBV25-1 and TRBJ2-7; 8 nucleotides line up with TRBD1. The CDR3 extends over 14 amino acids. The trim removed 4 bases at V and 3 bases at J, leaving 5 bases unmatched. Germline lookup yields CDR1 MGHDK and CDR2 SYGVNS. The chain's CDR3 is CASSAGTGNYEQYF. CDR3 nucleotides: TGTGCCAGCAGTGCCGGGACAGGTAACTACGAGCAGTACTTC.

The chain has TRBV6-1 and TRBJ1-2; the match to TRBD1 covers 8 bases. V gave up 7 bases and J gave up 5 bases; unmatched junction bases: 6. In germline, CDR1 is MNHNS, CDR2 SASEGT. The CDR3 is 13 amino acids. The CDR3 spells CASTYGTGYGYTF. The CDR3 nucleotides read TGTGCCAGCACCTATGGGACAGGTTATGGCTACACCTTC.

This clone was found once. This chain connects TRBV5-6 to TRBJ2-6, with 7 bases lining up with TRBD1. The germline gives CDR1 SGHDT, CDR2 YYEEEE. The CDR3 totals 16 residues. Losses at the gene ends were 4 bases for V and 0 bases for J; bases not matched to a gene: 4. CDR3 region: CASSPWTGSGANVLTF. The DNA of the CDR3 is TGTGCCAGCAGCCCGTGGACAGGCTCTGGGGCCAACGTCCTGACTTTC.

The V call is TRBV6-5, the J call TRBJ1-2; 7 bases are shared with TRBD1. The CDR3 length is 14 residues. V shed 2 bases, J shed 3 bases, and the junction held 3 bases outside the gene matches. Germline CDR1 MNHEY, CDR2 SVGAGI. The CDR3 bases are TGTGCCAGCAGTTACCAGGGGGATCACTATGGCTACACCTTC. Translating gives CASSYQGDHYGYTF.

CDR3 loop: CAISDMSQETQYF. CDR3 DNA sequence: TGTGCCATCAGTGATATGTCCCAAGAGACCCAGTACTTC. The J gene is TRBJ2-5, the V gene TRBV10-3; D is ambiguous. The CDR3 contains 13 residues. Per the germline V gene, CDR1 is ENHRY and CDR2 is SYGVKD. V was cut by 3 bases and J by 1 base, with 6 bases left in between.

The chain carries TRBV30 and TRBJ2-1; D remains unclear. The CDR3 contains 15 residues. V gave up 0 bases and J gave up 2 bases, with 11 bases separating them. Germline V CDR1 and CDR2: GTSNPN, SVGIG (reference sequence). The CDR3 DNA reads TGTGCCTGGAGTGTGGTTGGCGGCGCCTACAATGAGCAGTTCTTC. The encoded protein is CAWSVVGGAYNEQFF.

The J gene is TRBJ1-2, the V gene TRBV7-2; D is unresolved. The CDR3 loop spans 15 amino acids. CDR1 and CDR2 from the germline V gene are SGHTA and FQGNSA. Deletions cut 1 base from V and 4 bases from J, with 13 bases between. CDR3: CASSLEISNAYGYTF. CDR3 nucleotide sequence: TGTGCCAGCAGCTTAGAGATTAGTAACGCCTATGGCTACACCTTC.

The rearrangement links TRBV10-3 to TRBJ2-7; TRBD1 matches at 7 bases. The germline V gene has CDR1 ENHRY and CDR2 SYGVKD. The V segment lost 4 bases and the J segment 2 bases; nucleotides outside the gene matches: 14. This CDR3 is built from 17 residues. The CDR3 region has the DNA TGTGCCATCAGTGGTTATACAGGGGAGAGGGGGCCCTACGAGCAGTACTTC. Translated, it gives CAISGYTGERGPYEQYF.

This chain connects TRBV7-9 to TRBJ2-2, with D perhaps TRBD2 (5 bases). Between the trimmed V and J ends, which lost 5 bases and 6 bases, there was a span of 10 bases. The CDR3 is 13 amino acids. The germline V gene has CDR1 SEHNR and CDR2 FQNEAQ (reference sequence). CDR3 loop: CASSLEGAGELFF. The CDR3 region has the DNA TGTGCCAGCAGCCTCGAGGGTGCCGGGGAGCTGTTTTTT.

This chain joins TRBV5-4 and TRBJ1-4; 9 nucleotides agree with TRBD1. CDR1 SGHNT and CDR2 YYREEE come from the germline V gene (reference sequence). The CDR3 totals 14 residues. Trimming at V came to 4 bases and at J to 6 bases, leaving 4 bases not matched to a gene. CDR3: CASSRTGDDEKLFF. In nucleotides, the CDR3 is TGTGCCAGCAGCCGGACAGGGGATGATGAAAAACTGTTTTTT.